The T cell receptor (beta chain) under discussion was sequenced for a study of spatial heterogeneity in lung cancer. Turning to the study itself: Detected beta-chain sequences consistently exceeded alpha-chain sequences. Mean representation of each unique TCR and UMI combination in the raw reads exceeded nine occurrences.

Unique molecular identifiers, one per molecule, were present on every TCR cDNA molecule. TCRdb passed the 5' RACE reads through MiXCR, listing each CDR3 protein once. The sample has almost 75,000 distinct CDR3 sequences, roughly 13% seen once; the top ten hold 6.5% to 8.5%. The time point was: sample taken at primary tumor resection. Unsorted whole RNA from tumor, nontumor lung or frozen PBMC underwent sequencing. V was pared by 4 bases and J by 1 base, with 12 bases between. Germline V gene lookup returns CDR1 KGHDR and CDR2 SFDVKD. The CDR3 consists of 15 residues. This specimen consisted of PBMCs, obtained at surgery. This TCR came from a male donor with early-stage non-small cell lung cancer. V and J are TRBV24-1 and TRBJ1-2; D is undetermined. For the CDR3, the DNA is TGTGCCACCAGTGAAGGAGCCGGAATTAACTATGGCTACACCTTC. This codes for CATSEGAGINYGYTF.